This is a list of T cell receptor beta chains from one sample in a study of cytomegalovirus exposure and HLA in healthy donors. Data came from immunoSEQ multiplex PCR; TCRdb stores just in-frame clones and leaves some out. In the table there are fewer than 150,000 clones, about 80% of which are singletons. The source material was PBMCs. These receptors all come from a middle-aged man in good health and CMV-seropositive. CDR3s include the opening cysteine and the closing phenylalanine or tryptophan. Fields, in order: D gene, V gene, clone size, J gene, CDR3 protein, CDR3 DNA. The D gene is left open where the match is weak. Some rows have no size entry. The others give once, few or many, or a class for an expanded clone.

-	TRBV5-1	-	TRBJ2-3	CASSLGQVADTQYF	TGCGCCAGCAGCTTGGGACAGGTCGCAGATACGCAGTATTTT
-	TRBV7-3	-	TRBJ1-3	CASSSTGNTIYF	TGTGCCAGCAGCTCCACTGGAAACACCATATATTTT
TRBD1	TRBV5-4	once	TRBJ1-1	CASSLIQGLNTEAFF	TGTGCCAGCAGCTTAATACAGGGGCTGAACACTGAAGCTTTCTTT
-	TRBV19	-	TRBJ1-5	CASSARVYQPQHF	TGTGCCAGTAGTGCTCGAGTGTATCAGCCCCAGCATTTT
-	TRBV5-1	-	TRBJ2-7	CASSFQGTYEQYF	TGCGCCAGCAGCTTCCAGGGGACCTACGAGCAGTACTTC
-	TRBV7-9	-	TRBJ2-7	CASSSRTGPGEQYF	TGTGCCAGCAGCTCAAGAACAGGGCCCGGGGAGCAGTACTTC
-	TRBV7-2	-	TRBJ2-7	CASSFVVSRPYEQYF	TGTGCCAGCAGCTTTGTTGTTAGCCGTCCCTACGAGCAGTACTTC
TRBD1	TRBV5-1	-	TRBJ2-7	CASSPGTGESYEQYF	TGCGCCAGCAGCCCGGGGACAGGGGAAAGCTACGAGCAGTACTTC
-	TRBV5-4	-	TRBJ1-2	CASSLKGNYGYTF	TGTGCCAGCAGCTTGAAGGGGAACTATGGCTACACCTTC
-	TRBV27	-	TRBJ2-7	CASSLIKRADYEQYF	TGTGCCAGCAGTTTAATCAAGCGGGCCGACTACGAGCAGTACTTC
-	TRBV14	-	TRBJ2-1	CASSQVGGSSSYNEQFF	TGTGCCAGCAGCCAAGTGGGCGGGTCGAGCTCCTACAATGAGCAGTTCTTC
-	TRBV7-3	once	TRBJ2-1	CASSSAGGQSEQFF	TGTGCCAGCAGCTCCGCGGGTGGCCAAAGTGAGCAGTTCTTC
-	TRBV7-9	-	TRBJ1-3	CASSPPNEYGNTIYF	TGTGCCAGCAGTCCCCCAAACGAGTATGGAAACACCATATATTTT
TRBD2	TRBV6-5	-	TRBJ2-1	CASSYSSGRQFF	TGTGCCAGCAGTTACTCTAGCGGGAGACAGTTCTTC
-	TRBV27	-	TRBJ1-3	CASSPGGGSGNTIYF	TGTGCCAGCAGCCCGGGGGGGGGCTCTGGAAACACCATATATTTT
TRBD2	TRBV5-1	-	TRBJ2-7	CASRWGGTYEQYF	TGCGCCAGCAGATGGGGGGGAACCTACGAGCAGTACTTC
-	TRBV5-4	-	TRBJ2-3	CASSLTRESTDTQYF	TGTGCCAGCAGCTTGACGAGGGAGTCCACAGATACGCAGTATTTT
-	TRBV29-1	-	TRBJ1-3	CSVELSGSGNTIYF	TGCAGCGTTGAATTATCGGGATCTGGAAACACCATATATTTT
TRBD2	TRBV9	-	TRBJ2-1	CASSVEGGRGYNEQFF	TGTGCCAGCAGCGTAGAGGGCGGGAGGGGATACAATGAGCAGTTCTTC
TRBD1	TRBV7-6	-	TRBJ1-1	CASSFDRDTEAFF	TGTGCCAGCAGCTTCGACAGGGACACTGAAGCTTTCTTT
TRBD2	TRBV5-6	-	TRBJ2-1	CASSLQGTSGRRTYNEQFF	TGTGCCAGCAGCCTTCAGGGGACTAGCGGGAGAAGGACCTACAATGAGCAGTTCTTC
TRBD1	TRBV5-6	-	TRBJ1-4	CASSLTGGEKLFF	TGTGCCAGCAGTTTGACAGGGGGAGAAAAACTGTTTTTT
TRBD2	TRBV5-8	-	TRBJ2-7	CASIRTGRAEEQYF	TGTGCCAGCATCCGGACGGGGAGGGCGGAGGAGCAGTACTTC
TRBD1	TRBV5-4	-	TRBJ2-3	CASSPDRAADTQYF	TGTGCCAGCAGTCCAGACAGGGCCGCAGATACGCAGTATTTT
-	TRBV5-1	-	TRBJ2-6	CASQPEGWGVPGANVLTF	TGCGCCAGCCAGCCAGAAGGGTGGGGAGTTCCTGGGGCCAACGTCCTGACTTTC
TRBD2	TRBV28	few	TRBJ2-7	CASIGGGEQYF	TGTGCCAGCATCGGGGGGGGCGAGCAGTACTTC
TRBD2	TRBV9	-	TRBJ2-1	CASSPSLQSSGLAYNEQFF	TGTGCCAGCAGCCCCAGCCTGCAGTCTAGCGGTCTAGCCTACAATGAGCAGTTCTTC
TRBD2	TRBV5-1	few	TRBJ2-5	CASSPISASGRVETQYF	TGCGCCAGCAGCCCGATCTCGGCCAGCGGGAGGGTGGAGACCCAGTACTTC
TRBD2	TRBV5-1	-	TRBJ2-7	CASSWTSGTYEQYF	TGCGCCAGCAGCTGGACTAGCGGTACCTACGAGCAGTACTTC
-	TRBV6-5	-	TRBJ2-7	CASSYPDRPYEQYF	TGTGCCAGCAGTTACCCCGACAGACCCTACGAGCAGTACTTC
-	TRBV7-9	-	TRBJ1-6	CSSSLLGSPLHF	TGTTCCAGCAGCCTACTCGGGTCACCCCTCCACTTT
TRBD2	TRBV10-3	-	TRBJ2-1	CAIRRTSGPEQFF	TGTGCCATCAGGAGGACTAGCGGGCCTGAGCAGTTCTTC
-	TRBV2	-	TRBJ2-7	CASSEGRTYEQYF	TGTGCCAGCAGTGAGGGCAGGACCTACGAGCAGTACTTC
TRBD1	TRBV18	-	TRBJ1-4	CASSGTAAEKLFF	TGTGCCAGCTCCGGGACAGCAGCTGAAAAACTGTTTTTT
-	TRBV18	-	TRBJ1-1	CASSVQGSDTEAFF	TGTGCCAGCTCAGTTCAGGGCTCGGACACTGAAGCTTTCTTT
-	TRBV7-2	once	TRBJ2-1	CASSFGTLNEQFF	TGTGCCAGCAGCTTCGGGACTTTGAATGAGCAGTTCTTC
-	TRBV19	-	TRBJ1-3	CASSIPPRPGNTIYF	TGTGCCAGTAGTATCCCCCCCAGGCCTGGAAACACCATATATTTT
TRBD1	TRBV9	once	TRBJ1-1	CASSVTDRTDTEAFF	TGTGCCAGCAGCGTAACGGACAGGACCGACACTGAAGCTTTCTTT
-	TRBV6-5	-	TRBJ1-1	CASSKGEFLAEAFF	TGTGCCAGCAGTAAGGGGGAGTTTTTGGCTGAAGCTTTCTTT
-	TRBV30	-	TRBJ1-1	CAWSSDTEAFF	TGTGCCTGGAGTTCGGACACTGAAGCTTTCTTT
TRBD2	TRBV5-1	few	TRBJ2-1	CASSSGLADSYNEQFF	TGCGCCAGCAGCTCGGGACTAGCGGACTCCTACAATGAGCAGTTCTTC
-	TRBV4-1	-	TRBJ2-1	CASSQKETQRSSYNEQFF	TGCGCCAGCAGCCAAAAGGAAACCCAGCGCAGCTCCTACAATGAGCAGTTCTTC
-	TRBV7-9	-	TRBJ1-1	CASSLWKPSGMNTEAFF	TGTGCCAGCAGCTTATGGAAGCCTTCAGGGATGAACACTGAAGCTTTCTTT
-	TRBV7-3	-	TRBJ2-3	CASSLYPTSTDTQYF	TGTGCCAGCAGCTTATACCCTACTAGCACAGATACGCAGTATTTT
TRBD1	TRBV30	-	TRBJ2-7	CASRGTYEQYF	TGTGCCAGCAGGGGGACCTACGAGCAGTACTTC
-	TRBV7-9	-	TRBJ2-1	CASNLLRRDEQFF	TGTGCCAGTAATCTCCTGAGGAGGGATGAGCAGTTCTTC
TRBD1	TRBV18	-	TRBJ1-1	CASSPGDRVETEAFF	TGTGCCAGCTCCCCAGGGGACAGGGTGGAAACTGAAGCTTTCTTT
-	TRBV11-3	-	TRBJ2-3	CASSFWTAAPSTDTQYF	TGTGCCAGCAGCTTTTGGACAGCCGCGCCTAGCACAGATACGCAGTATTTT
TRBD1	TRBV7-9	-	TRBJ2-2	CASSRQGTGELFF	TGTGCCAGCAGCCGACAGGGCACCGGGGAGCTGTTTTTT
TRBD2	TRBV2	-	TRBJ2-7	CASSLLAPAGYEQYF	TGTGCCAGCAGTCTACTAGCGCCGGCGGGCTACGAGCAGTACTTC
-	TRBV11-2	many	TRBJ2-7	CASSFDEQYF	TGTGCCAGCAGCTTCGACGAGCAGTACTTC
-	TRBV27	-	TRBJ1-3	CASRGAGSGNTIYF	TGTGCCAGCAGGGGGGCTGGCTCTGGAAACACCATATATTTT
-	TRBV30	-	TRBJ2-7	CAWSVLVGSYEQYF	TGTGCCTGGAGTGTATTAGTGGGCAGCTACGAGCAGTACTTC